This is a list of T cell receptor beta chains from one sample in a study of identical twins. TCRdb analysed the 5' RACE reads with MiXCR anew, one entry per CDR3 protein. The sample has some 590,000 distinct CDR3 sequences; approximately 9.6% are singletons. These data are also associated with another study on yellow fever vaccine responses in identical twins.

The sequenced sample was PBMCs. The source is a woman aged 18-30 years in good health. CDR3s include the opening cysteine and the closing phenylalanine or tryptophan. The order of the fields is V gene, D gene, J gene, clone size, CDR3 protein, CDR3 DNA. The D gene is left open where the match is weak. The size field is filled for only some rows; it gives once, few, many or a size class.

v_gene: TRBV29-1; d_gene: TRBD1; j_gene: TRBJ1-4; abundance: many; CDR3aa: CSVEPPPGDRGYEKLFF; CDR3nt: TGCAGCGTTGAACCACCCCCAGGAGACAGGGGGTATGAAAAACTGTTTTTT
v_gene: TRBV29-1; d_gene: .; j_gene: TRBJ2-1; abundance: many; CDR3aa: CSVSRETYNEQFF; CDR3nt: TGCAGCGTTTCGAGGGAGACCTACAATGAGCAGTTCTTC
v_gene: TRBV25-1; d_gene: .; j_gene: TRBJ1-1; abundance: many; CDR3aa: CASRGAALNTEAFF; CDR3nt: TGTGCCAGCAGGGGTGCAGCTCTGAACACTGAAGCTTTCTTT
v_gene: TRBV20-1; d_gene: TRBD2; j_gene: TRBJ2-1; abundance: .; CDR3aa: CSAGRTSGRARGNEQFF; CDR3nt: TGCAGTGCTGGGAGGACTAGCGGGAGAGCTCGGGGCAATGAGCAGTTCTTC
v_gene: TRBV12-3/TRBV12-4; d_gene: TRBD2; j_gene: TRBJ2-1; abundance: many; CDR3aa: CASSFGGGAYNEQFF; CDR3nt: TGTGCCAGCAGTTTCGGTGGGGGGGCCTACAATGAGCAGTTCTTC
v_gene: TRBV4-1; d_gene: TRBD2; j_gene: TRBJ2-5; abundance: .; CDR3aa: CASSQDEESSGSRTPQETQYF; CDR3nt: TGCGCCAGCAGCCAAGATGAGGAATCTAGCGGGAGTCGAACACCTCAAGAGACCCAGTACTTC
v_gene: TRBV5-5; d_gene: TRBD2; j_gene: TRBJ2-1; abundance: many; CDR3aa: CASSFAPPGLEYSEQFF; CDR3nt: TGTGCCAGCAGCTTTGCCCCCCCCGGACTAGAGTATAGTGAGCAGTTCTTC
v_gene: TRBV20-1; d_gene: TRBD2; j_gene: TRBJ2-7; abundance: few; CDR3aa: CSAKIAGAYEQYF; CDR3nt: TGCAGTGCCAAGATAGCGGGAGCCTACGAGCAGTACTTC
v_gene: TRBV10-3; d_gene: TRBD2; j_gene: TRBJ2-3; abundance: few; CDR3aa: CAISESGGGTSVLKDTQYF; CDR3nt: TGTGCCATCAGTGAGTCTGGTGGAGGGACTAGTGTACTAAAGGATACGCAGTATTTT
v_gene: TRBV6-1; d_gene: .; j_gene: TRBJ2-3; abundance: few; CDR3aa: CASSEKISTDTQYF; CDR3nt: TGTGCCAGCAGTGAGAAGATTAGCACAGATACGCAGTATTTT
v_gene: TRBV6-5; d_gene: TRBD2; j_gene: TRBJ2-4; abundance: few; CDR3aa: CASSYTRTSGRSNIQYF; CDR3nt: TGTGCCAGCAGTTACACCCGGACTAGCGGGCGGTCAAACATTCAGTACTTC
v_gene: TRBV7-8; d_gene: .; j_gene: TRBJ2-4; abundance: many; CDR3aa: CASSLAIQGAKNIQYF; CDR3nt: TGTGCCAGCAGCTTAGCGATTCAGGGAGCCAAAAACATTCAGTACTTC
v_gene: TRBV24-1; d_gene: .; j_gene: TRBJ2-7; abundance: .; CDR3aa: CATPLMGGQTYEQYF; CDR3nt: TGTGCCACCCCCCTTATGGGGGGGCAAACCTACGAGCAGTACTTC
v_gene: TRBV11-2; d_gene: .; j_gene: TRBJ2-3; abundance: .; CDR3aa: CASSLVRGTNTDTQYF; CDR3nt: TGTGCCAGCAGCTTAGTTCGAGGGACCAACACAGATACGCAGTATTTT
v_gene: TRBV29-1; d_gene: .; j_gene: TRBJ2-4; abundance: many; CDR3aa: CSVPVGAKNIQYF; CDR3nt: TGCAGCGTTCCAGTCGGGGCCAAAAACATTCAGTACTTC
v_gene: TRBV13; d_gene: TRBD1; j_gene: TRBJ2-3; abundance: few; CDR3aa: CASSRGQGSLDTQYF; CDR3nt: TGTGCCAGCAGCCGGGGACAGGGGAGTTTGGATACGCAGTATTTT
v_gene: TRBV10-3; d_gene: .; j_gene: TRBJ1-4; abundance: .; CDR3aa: CAISESQGEEKLFF; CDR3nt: TGTGCCATCAGTGAGTCCCAGGGAGAGGAAAAACTGTTTTTT
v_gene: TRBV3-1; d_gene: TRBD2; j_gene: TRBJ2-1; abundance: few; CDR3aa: CASSQDRLAGGSLQFF; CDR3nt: TGTGCCAGCAGCCAAGATAGGCTAGCGGGGGGCAGCTTGCAGTTCTTC
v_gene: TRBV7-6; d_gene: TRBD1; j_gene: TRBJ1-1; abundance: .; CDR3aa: CASSLAPDRVAEAFF; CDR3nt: TGTGCCAGCAGCTTAGCCCCCGACAGGGTGGCTGAAGCTTTCTTT
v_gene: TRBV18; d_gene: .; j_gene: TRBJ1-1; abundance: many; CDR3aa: CASSPLDSMNTEAFF; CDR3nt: TGTGCCAGCTCACCACTGGACTCCATGAACACTGAAGCTTTCTTT
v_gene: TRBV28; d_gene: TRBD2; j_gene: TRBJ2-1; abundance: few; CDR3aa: CASSFGRANEQFF; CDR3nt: TGTGCCAGCAGTTTCGGGAGGGCAAATGAGCAGTTCTTC
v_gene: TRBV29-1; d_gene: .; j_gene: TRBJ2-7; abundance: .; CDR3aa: CSAALNGGEQYF; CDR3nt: TGCAGCGCCGCACTGAACGGGGGCGAGCAGTACTTC
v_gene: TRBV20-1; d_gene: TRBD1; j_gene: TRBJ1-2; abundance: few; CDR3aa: CSARADRERYGYTF; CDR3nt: TGCAGTGCTAGAGCGGACAGGGAAAGGTATGGCTACACCTTC
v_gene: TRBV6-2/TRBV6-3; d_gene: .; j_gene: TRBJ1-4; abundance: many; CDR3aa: CASSPHQNLNEKLFF; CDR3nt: TGTGCCAGCAGTCCACACCAGAACCTAAATGAAAAACTGTTTTTT
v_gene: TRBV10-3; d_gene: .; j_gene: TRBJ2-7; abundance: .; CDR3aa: CAISESGVSAEQYF; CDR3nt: TGTGCCATCAGTGAGTCGGGGGTTTCGGCCGAGCAGTACTTC
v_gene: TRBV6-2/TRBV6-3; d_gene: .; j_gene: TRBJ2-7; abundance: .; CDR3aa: CASSYSAVASGEQYF; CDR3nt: TGTGCCAGCAGTTACTCCGCGGTGGCCTCGGGAGAGCAGTACTTC
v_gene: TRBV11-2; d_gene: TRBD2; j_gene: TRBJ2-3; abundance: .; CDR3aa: CASSKQGLAGVITDTQYF; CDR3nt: TGTGCCAGCAGCAAACAGGGACTAGCGGGGGTAATCACAGATACGCAGTATTTT
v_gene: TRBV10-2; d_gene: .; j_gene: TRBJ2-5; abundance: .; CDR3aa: CASSDPTRGAGETQYF; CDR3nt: TGCGCCAGCAGTGACCCGACGAGGGGGGCGGGGGAGACCCAGTACTTC